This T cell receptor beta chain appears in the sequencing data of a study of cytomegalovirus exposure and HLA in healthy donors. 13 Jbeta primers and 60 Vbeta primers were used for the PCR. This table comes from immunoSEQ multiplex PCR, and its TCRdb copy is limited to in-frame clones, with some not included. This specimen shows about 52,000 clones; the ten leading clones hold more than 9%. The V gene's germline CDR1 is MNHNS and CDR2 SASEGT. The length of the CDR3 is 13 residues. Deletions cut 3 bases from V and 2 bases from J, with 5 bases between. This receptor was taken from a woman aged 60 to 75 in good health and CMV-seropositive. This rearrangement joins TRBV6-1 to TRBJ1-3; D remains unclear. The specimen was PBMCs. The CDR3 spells CASSESAGNTIYF. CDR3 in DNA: TGTGCCAGCAGTGAGTCGGCTGGAAACACCATATATTTT.